The 18 T cell receptor beta chains listed next were all sequenced from one sample in a study of T cells in Graves' hyperthyroidism and ophthalmopathy. RNA transcripts served as the template for amplifying TCR beta CDR3 regions. With the HTBI primer set, the TCR CDR3 went through a first round of RT-PCR. TCRdb reprocessed the multiplex PCR reads with MiXCR, giving one entry per CDR3 protein. The top ten clones hold less than 10% of a sample with around 400,000 distinct CDR3 sequences, about 12% of them seen once. Specimen: blood. These receptors originate from a woman aged 18-29 years with Graves' hyperthyroidism.

There are many counts of this clonotype. Mismatch with germline at one junction end may stem from a read error. This chain connects TRBV2 to TRBJ2-2; D ambiguous. CDR1 and CDR2 from the germline V gene are SNHLY and FYNNEI. This CDR3 spans 12 amino acids. The CDR3 spells CASHQNIGELFF. In nucleotides, the CDR3 is TGTGCCAGCCATCAAAACATCGGGGAGCTGTTTTTT. The full variable domain, with the rest looked up from reference TRBV2 and TRBJ2-2, is EPEVTQTPSHQVTQMGQEVILRCVPISNHLYFYWYRQILGQKVEFLVSFYNNEISEKSEIFDDQFSVERPDGSNFTLKIRSTKLEDSAMYFCASHQNIGELFFGEGSRLTVL.

V usage is TRBV7-9 and J usage is TRBJ2-2, with D perhaps matching TRBD1 or TRBD2 (6 bases each). Trimming removed 7 bases at V and 7 bases at J, with 16 bases between. CDR3 length: 14 amino acids. CDR1 and CDR2 from the germline V gene are SEHNR and FQNEAQ (reference sequence). DNA of the CDR3: TGTGCCAGCACCCTAAGGGGGGCGGACGGGGAGCTGTTTTTT. Its protein is CASTLRGADGELFF.

This clonotype was detected many times. J is TRBJ2-7 and V is TRBV7-2; the D is unclear. The germline V gene encodes CDR1 SGHTA and CDR2 FQGNSA. CDR3 length: 13 amino acids. Between the trimmed V and J ends, which lost 1 base and 4 bases, there was a span of 8 bases. CDR3 loop: CASSLELTYEQYF. CDR3 bases: TGTGCCAGCAGCTTAGAGCTCACTTACGAGCAGTACTTC.

Many counts were recorded for this clonotype. The chain has TRBV27 and TRBJ2-7, with TRBD2 matching over 8 bases. This CDR3 has 15 amino acids. Germline V lookup: CDR1 MNHEY, CDR2 SMNVEV (reference sequence). Germline trimming cut 4 bases from V and 6 bases from J; bases unmatched to any gene: 11. As DNA, the CDR3 is TGTGCCAGCAGTTATCCTGGTGCCGGGACTAGCGAGCAGTACTTC. Protein product: CASSYPGAGTSEQYF.

This clonotype was picked up many times. The CDR3 sequence is CASRAGSTGTQYF. The CDR3 nucleotides read TGTGCCAGCAGGGCCGGCTCGACAGGGACCCAGTACTTC. This chain joins TRBV6-2 or TRBV6-3 and TRBJ2-5, with a tentative D call TRBD1 (6 bases). The length of the CDR3 is 13 residues. CDR1 MNHEY and CDR2 SVGEGT come from the germline V gene. V gave up 6 bases and J gave up 7 bases, with 15 bases separating them.

This clonotype was detected many times. This chain connects TRBV6-5 to TRBJ1-1; possibly TRBD1 for D (5 bases). V gave up 0 bases and J gave up 3 bases, with 8 bases separating them. Germline values: CDR1 MNHEY, CDR2 SVGAGI. This CDR3 is built from 14 residues. The DNA for the CDR3 is TGTGCCAGCAGTTACTCGCGAGGGGACACTGAAGCTTTCTTT. It yields the protein CASSYSRGDTEAFF.

This clonotype was counted many times. The V gene is TRBV3-1, the J gene TRBJ1-1; D might be TRBD1 (5 bases). Between the trimmed V and J ends, which lost 7 bases and 4 bases, there was a span of 22 bases. CDR1 is LGHDT and CDR2 is YNNKEL in the germline V gene (reference sequence). The CDR3 totals 16 residues. The CDR3, as DNA: TGTGCCAGCAAGCAAAAAGTCCGGGGCGCTATCACTGAAGCTTTCTTT. This codes for CASKQKVRGAITEAFF.

This clonotype appeared a few times. This chain joins TRBV3-1 and TRBJ1-6; the D gene is possibly TRBD1 (6 bases). Germline CDR1 is LGHDT and CDR2 is YNNKEL (reference sequence). The CDR3 covers 14 residues. Deletions cut 2 bases from V and 10 bases from J, with 12 bases between. The DNA for the CDR3 is TGTGCCAGCAGCCAACAGGGGCCTTCCTCACCCCTCCACTTT. Encoded protein: CASSQQGPSSPLHF.

This clonotype was counted only a few times. J is TRBJ1-2 and V is TRBV19; unclear D gene. This CDR3 spans 11 amino acids. The germline gives CDR1 LNHDA, CDR2 SQIVND (reference sequence). Trimming shortened V by 7 bases and J by 4 bases, and 7 bases separated the two germline ends. CDR3 protein: CASMTAYGYTF. The DNA of the CDR3 is TGTGCCAGTATGACCGCCTATGGCTACACCTTC.

At least ten counts were recorded for this clonotype. The V and J genes are TRBV6-1 and TRBJ2-3, with 14 nucleotides matching TRBD2. The CDR3 length is 18 residues. Germline trimming cut 6 bases from V and 1 base from J; bases unmatched to any gene: 9. Germline V gives CDR1 MNHNS, CDR2 SASEGT. The CDR3 loop reads CASRDGLAGGLGTDTQYF. The CDR3 DNA is TGTGCCAGCAGGGACGGACTAGCGGGGGGCCTCGGCACAGATACGCAGTATTTT.

This clonotype was seen many times. J is TRBJ1-6 and V is TRBV9; D ambiguous. V was shortened by 1 base and J by 1 base, with 6 bases between the two germline ends. The CDR3 covers 15 residues. Germline CDR1 is SGDLS and CDR2 is YYNGEE. The chain's CDR3 is CASSVSRSYNSPLHF. The CDR3 DNA reads as TGTGCCAGCAGCGTATCAAGGTCCTATAATTCACCCCTCCACTTT. The whole variable domain, filled in from reference TRBV9 and TRBJ1-6, reads DSGVTQTPKHLITATGQRVTLRCSPRSGDLSVYWYQQSLDQGLQFLIQYYNGEERAKGNILERFSAQQFPDLHSELNLSSLELGDSALYFCASSVSRSYNSPLHFGNGTRLTVT.

This clonotype occurred many times. This chain links TRBV30 with TRBJ2-7, with D possibly being TRBD1 or TRBD2 (5 bases each). Germline CDR1 is GTSNPN and CDR2 is SVGIG (reference sequence). This CDR3 has 12 amino acids. V was pared by 8 bases and J by 5 bases, with 16 bases between. CDR3 nucleotide sequence: TGTGCCGGCCTCCGGGACCCACACGAGCAGTACTTC. Protein: CAGLRDPHEQYF.

The sample holds a few counts of this clonotype. The chain employs TRBV3-1 and TRBJ2-1; D is uncertain. The CDR3 has 14 residues. The V gene's germline CDR1 is LGHDT and CDR2 YNNKEL (reference sequence). V lost 5 bases and J 5 bases, leaving 13 bases between the germline ends. CDR3 nucleotides: TGTGCCAGCAGCGACTGGCGGACCAACAATGAGCAGTTCTTC. This encodes CASSDWRTNNEQFF.

J is TRBJ2-7 and V is TRBV12-3 or TRBV12-4, with 7 positions matching TRBD2. After removal of 1 base from V and 0 bases from J, the junction contained 6 bases not matched to a gene. There are 16 residues in the CDR3. This CDR3 is CASSLGTSDFSYEQYF. DNA for the CDR3: TGTGCCAGCAGTTTAGGAACTAGCGACTTCTCCTACGAGCAGTACTTC.

This clonotype was detected ten times or more. The gene calls are TRBV28 and TRBJ1-6; no firm D call. This CDR3 is 13 amino acids long. V was cut by 5 bases and J by 2 bases, with 4 bases left in between. Germline lookup yields CDR1 MDHEN and CDR2 SYDVKM. The CDR3, as DNA: TGTGCCAGCAGTAATACCTATAATTCACCCCTCCACTTT. It encodes CASSNTYNSPLHF.

This clonotype has just a few counts. This rearrangement joins TRBV5-1 to TRBJ2-7, with D tentatively TRBD2 (5 bases). Germline V gene lookup returns CDR1 SGHRS and CDR2 YFSETQ. V was shortened by 2 bases and J by 0 bases, with 9 bases between the two germline ends. CDR3 size: 14 residues. The CDR3 coding sequence is TGCGCCAGCAGCTTCAGGAGGCCCTCCTACGAGCAGTACTTC. Its translation is CASSFRRPSYEQYF.

This clonotype was seen a few times. This chain links TRBV6-2 or TRBV6-3 with TRBJ1-5; 7 nucleotides match TRBD1. The CDR3 runs to 15 residues. V lost 7 bases to trimming and J lost 11 bases; unmatched junction nucleotides: 17. CDR1 and CDR2 (germline): MNHEY, SVGEGT. DNA of the CDR3: TGTGCCAGCATTCCGGGACAGAGATTTATCGCGTCCCAGCATTTT. Residues: CASIPGQRFIASQHF.

This clonotype showed up many times. The V call is TRBV28, the J call TRBJ2-1, with 7 positions matching TRBD2. The CDR3 has 17 amino acids. The V gene end was trimmed by 6 bases and the J gene end by 3 bases; junction bases not matched to a gene: 14. From germline, CDR1 is MDHEN and CDR2 SYDVKM. CDR3 sequence: CASSNAGASGHYNEQFF. The CDR3, as DNA: TGTGCCAGCAGCAACGCCGGGGCTAGCGGACACTACAATGAGCAGTTCTTC.